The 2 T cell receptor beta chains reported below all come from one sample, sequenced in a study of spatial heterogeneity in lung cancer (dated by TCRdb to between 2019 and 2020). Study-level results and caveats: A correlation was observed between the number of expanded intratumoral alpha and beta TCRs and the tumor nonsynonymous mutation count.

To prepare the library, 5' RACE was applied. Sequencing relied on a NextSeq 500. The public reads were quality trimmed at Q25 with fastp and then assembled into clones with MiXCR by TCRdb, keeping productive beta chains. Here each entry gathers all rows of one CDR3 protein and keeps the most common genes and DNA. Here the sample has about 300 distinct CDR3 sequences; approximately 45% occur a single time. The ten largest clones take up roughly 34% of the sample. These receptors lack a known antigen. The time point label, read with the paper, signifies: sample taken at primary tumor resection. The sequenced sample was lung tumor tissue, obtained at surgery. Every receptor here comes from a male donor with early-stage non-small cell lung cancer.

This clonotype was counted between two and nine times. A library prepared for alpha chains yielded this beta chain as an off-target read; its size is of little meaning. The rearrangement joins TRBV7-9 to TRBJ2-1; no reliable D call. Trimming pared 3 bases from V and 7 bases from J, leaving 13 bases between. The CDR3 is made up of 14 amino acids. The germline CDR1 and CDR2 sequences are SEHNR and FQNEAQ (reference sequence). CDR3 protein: CASSFPEFGNEQFF. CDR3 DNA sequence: TGTGCCAGCAGCTTCCCGGAGTTCGGGAATGAGCAGTTCTTC.

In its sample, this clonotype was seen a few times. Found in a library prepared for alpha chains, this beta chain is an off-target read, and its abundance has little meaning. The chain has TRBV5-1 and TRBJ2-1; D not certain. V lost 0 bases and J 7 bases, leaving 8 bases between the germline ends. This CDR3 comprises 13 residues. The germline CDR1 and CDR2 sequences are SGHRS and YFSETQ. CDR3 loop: CASSLDGPNEQFF. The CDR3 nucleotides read TGCGCCAGCAGCTTGGACGGCCCGAATGAGCAGTTCTTC.